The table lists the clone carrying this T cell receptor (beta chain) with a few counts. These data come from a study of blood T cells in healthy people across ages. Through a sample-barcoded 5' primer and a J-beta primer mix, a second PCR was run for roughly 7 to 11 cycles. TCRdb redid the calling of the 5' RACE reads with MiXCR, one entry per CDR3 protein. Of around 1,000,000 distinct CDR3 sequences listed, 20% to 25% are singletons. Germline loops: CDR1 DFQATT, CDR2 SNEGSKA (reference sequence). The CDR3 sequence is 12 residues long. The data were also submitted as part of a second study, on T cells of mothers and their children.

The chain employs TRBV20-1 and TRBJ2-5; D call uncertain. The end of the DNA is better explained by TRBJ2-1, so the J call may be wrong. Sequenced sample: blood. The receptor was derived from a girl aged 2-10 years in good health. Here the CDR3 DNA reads TGCAGTGCTAGAGGCAGAGTATATGAGCAGTTCTTC. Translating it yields CSARGRVYEQFF.